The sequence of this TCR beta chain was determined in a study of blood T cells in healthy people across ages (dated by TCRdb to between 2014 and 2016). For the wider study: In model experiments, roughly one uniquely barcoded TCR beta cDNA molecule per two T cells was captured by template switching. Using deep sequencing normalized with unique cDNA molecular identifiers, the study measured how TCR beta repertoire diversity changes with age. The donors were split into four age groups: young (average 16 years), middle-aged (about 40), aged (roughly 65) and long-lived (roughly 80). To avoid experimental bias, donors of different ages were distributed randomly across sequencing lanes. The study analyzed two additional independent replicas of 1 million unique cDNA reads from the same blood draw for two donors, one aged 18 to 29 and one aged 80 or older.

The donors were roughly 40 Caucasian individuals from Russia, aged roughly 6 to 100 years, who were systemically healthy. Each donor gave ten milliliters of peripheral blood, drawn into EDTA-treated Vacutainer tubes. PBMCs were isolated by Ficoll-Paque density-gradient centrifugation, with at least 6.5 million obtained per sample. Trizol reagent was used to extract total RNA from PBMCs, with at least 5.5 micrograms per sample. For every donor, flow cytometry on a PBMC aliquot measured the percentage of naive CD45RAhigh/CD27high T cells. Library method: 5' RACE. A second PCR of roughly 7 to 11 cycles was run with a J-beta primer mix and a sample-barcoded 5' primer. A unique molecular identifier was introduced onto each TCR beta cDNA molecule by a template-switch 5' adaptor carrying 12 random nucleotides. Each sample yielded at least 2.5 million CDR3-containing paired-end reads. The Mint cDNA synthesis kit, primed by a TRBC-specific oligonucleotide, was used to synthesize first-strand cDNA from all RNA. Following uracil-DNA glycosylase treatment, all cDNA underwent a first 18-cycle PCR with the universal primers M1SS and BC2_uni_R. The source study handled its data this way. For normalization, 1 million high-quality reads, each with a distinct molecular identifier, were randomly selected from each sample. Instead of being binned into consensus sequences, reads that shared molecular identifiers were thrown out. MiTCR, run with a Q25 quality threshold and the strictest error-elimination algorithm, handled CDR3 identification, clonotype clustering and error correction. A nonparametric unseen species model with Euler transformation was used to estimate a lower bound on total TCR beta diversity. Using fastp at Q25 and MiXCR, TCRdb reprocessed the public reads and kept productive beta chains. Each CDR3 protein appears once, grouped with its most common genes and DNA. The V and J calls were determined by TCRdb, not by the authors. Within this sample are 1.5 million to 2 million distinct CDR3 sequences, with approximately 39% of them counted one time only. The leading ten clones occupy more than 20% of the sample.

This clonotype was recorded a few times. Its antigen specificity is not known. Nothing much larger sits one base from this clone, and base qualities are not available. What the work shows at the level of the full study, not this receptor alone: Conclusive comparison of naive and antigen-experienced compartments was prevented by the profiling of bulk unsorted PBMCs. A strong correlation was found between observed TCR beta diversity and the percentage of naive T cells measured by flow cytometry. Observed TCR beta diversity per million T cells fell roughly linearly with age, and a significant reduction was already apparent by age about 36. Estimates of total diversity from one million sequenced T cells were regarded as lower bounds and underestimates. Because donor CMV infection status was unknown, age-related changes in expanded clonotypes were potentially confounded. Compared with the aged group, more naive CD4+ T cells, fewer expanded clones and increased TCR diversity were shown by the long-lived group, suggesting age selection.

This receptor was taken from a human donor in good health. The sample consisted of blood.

The CDR3 region has the sequence CASSQDGGGRTDTQYF. The DNA is as follows: TGCGCCAGCAGCCAAGATGGCGGGGGCCGAACAGATACGCAGTATTTT. The receptor chain draws on TRBV4-3 and TRBJ2-3; the D region possibly corresponds to TRBD2 (7 bases align). CDR1 and CDR2 are read off the germline V gene as LGHNA and YSLEER. V drops 0 bases and J drops 3 bases, leaving 13 bases in between. Reading from cysteine to phenylalanine, the CDR3 counts 16 amino acids. The DNA shown is the 48-base CDR3, in frame from base 1.